The clone carrying this T cell receptor (beta chain) has more than one count but fewer than ten. Its antigen is still unknown. This entry is derived from a study of blood T cells in healthy people across ages. Study results and limitations: Unsorted PBMCs blocked a conclusive comparison of naive and antigen-experienced cells. Per million T cells, TCR beta diversity dropped about linearly as age rose.

The second PCR ran about 6 to 11 cycles with a sample-barcoded 5' primer and J-beta primers. TCRdb re-analysed the 5' RACE reads in MiXCR, keeping a single row per CDR3 protein. The data hold fewer than 900,000 distinct CDR3 sequences, with about 37% observed a single time. CDR3 length equals 13 residues. With 5 bases removed from V and 12 bases from J, the gap between germline ends came to 20 bases. Specimen: blood. The sequence was collected from a man aged 18 to 35 in good health. The chain has TRBV12-3 or TRBV12-4 and TRBJ2-7; D gene ambiguous. The CDR3 DNA sequence: TGTGCCAGCAGTCCGTCGGGTATAGGGTATCGGTACTTC. It codes for CASSPSGIGYRYF.